This entry lists 10 T cell receptor beta chains sequenced from one sample in a study of blood T cell repertoires in COVID-19. The protocol was immunoSEQ multiplex PCR, while the TCRdb copy is restricted to in-frame clones and leaves out a portion. The data hold 200,000 to 250,000 clones, with about 85% observed a single time. The material sequenced was peripheral blood. The receptors derive from a woman between 50 and 59 years old with COVID-19, enrolled during active disease.

The chain carries TRBV5-6 and TRBJ2-7; D might be TRBD2 (5 bases). Per germline, CDR1 SGHDT and CDR2 YYEEEE. This CDR3 contains 16 residues. V lost 4 bases and J 4 bases, leaving 21 bases between the germline ends. The CDR3 sequence is CASSPGMGTLTYEQYV. Here the CDR3 DNA reads TGTGCCAGCAGCCCGGGGATGGGAACCCTTACATACGAGCAGTACGTC.

The chain carries TRBV9 and TRBJ1-2; 9 bases align to TRBD1. With V trimmed by 5 bases and J by 0 bases, 11 bases remained unmatched. The germline CDR1 and CDR2 sequences are SGDLS and YYNGEE. This CDR3 spans 17 amino acids. The CDR3 region is CASRRGQGPEANYGYTF. The CDR3 nucleotides are TGTGCCAGCAGGCGAGGACAGGGGCCCGAAGCTAACTATGGCTACACCTTC.

This chain's CDR3 is CASSSQGYNQPQHF. The CDR3 bases are TGTGCCAGCAGTTCACAGGGGTATAATCAGCCCCAGCATTTT. The gene calls are TRBV28 and TRBJ1-5; 7 bases fit TRBD1. Per germline, CDR1 MDHEN and CDR2 SYDVKM. This CDR3 spans 14 amino acids. V was pared by 4 bases and J by 4 bases, with 4 bases of the junction left unmatched.

CDR3 coding DNA: TGTGCCAGCAGTCGGGACATATATCAACCAGATACGCAGTATTTT. It encodes CASSRDIYQPDTQYF. The gene calls are TRBV6-5 and TRBJ2-3; D possibly corresponds to TRBD1 (6 bases). This CDR3 has 15 amino acids. V lost 5 bases and J 4 bases, leaving 16 bases between the germline ends. CDR1 and CDR2 (germline): MNHEY, SVGAGI.

The chain links TRBV28 to TRBJ2-7, with D possibly being TRBD1 (5 bases). CDR3 size: 12 residues. Trimming left V 7 bases short and J 7 bases short, with 14 bases between. Germline V gene data show CDR1 as MDHEN and CDR2 as SYDVKM. The CDR3 sequence is CASNKGLGEQYF. DNA of the CDR3: TGTGCCAGCAATAAGGGGCTGGGGGAGCAGTACTTC.

The sample holds many counts of this clone. The gene calls are TRBV24-1 and TRBJ2-3; 9 nucleotides align to TRBD2. Trimming took 1 base from V and 8 from J; bases not matched to a gene: 3. The CDR3 runs to 14 residues. Germline V lookup: CDR1 KGHDR, CDR2 SFDVKD. CDR3 sequence reads: CATSDFGGGGTQYF. The CDR3 region has the DNA TGTGCCACCAGTGATTTTGGCGGGGGGGGTACGCAGTATTTT.

This chain links TRBV4-3 with TRBJ2-1; TRBD2 matches 10 bases. The CDR3 is 15 amino acids. The germline V gene has CDR1 LGHNA and CDR2 YSLEER. V gave up 3 bases and J gave up 5 bases; unmatched junction bases: 4. Here the CDR3 reads CASSHLAGGDNEQFF. DNA for the CDR3: TGCGCCAGCAGCCACTTAGCGGGGGGTGACAATGAGCAGTTCTTC.

The chain links TRBV7-9 to TRBJ1-2, with D uncertain. The ends were cut back, 0 bases at V and 8 bases at J, with 4 bases in the middle. The V gene's germline CDR1 is SEHNR and CDR2 FQNEAQ (reference sequence). The CDR3 has 11 residues. CDR3 bases: TGTGCCAGCAGCTTAGCAGCGGGCTACACCTTC. Translated: CASSLAAGYTF.

The V call is TRBV18, the J call TRBJ2-7, with a weak D call TRBD1 (5 bases). The CDR3 contains 14 residues. Trimming cost V 1 base and J 5 bases, with 12 bases left between them. The germline V gene encodes CDR1 KGHSH and CDR2 LQKENI. This CDR3 is CASSPRAGLDEQYF. In DNA, the CDR3 is TGTGCCAGCTCACCACGGGCAGGGCTGGACGAGCAGTACTTC.

The chain carries TRBV6-1 and TRBJ1-3, with D tentatively TRBD1 (5 bases). CDR3 size: 14 residues. Germline assignment: CDR1 MNHNS and CDR2 SASEGT. Trimming stripped 0 bases from V and 2 bases from J, with 5 bases between. The CDR3 spells CASSEAGAGNTIYF. CDR3 bases: TGTGCCAGCAGTGAAGCAGGGGCTGGAAACACCATATATTTT.